The 6 T cell receptor beta chains below were found in one sample sequenced in a study of blood T cell repertoires in COVID-19. Measured with immunoSEQ multiplex PCR; TCRdb has only the in-frame clones, and not every one. The sample has 150,000 or so clones, around 88% seen once. Sequencing used peripheral blood. The receptors were sampled from a man between 60 and 75 years old with active or convalescent COVID-19.

The chain links TRBV4-3 to TRBJ1-6, with D possibly being TRBD1 (5 bases). The CDR3 covers 13 residues. Per germline, CDR1 LGHNA and CDR2 YSLEER. V was pared by 3 bases and J by 13 bases, with 13 bases between. CDR3 nucleotides: TGCGCCAGCAGCCAGGCTGGCGGGGACCCCCTCCACTTT. This codes for CASSQAGGDPLHF.

This chain links TRBV28 with TRBJ2-7; 9 positions agree with TRBD1. The CDR3 is made up of 14 amino acids. J was trimmed by 1 base and V by 6 bases; bases with no gene match: 4. Germline assignment: CDR1 MDHEN and CDR2 SYDVKM. CDR3 in DNA: TGTGCCAGCAGAACAGGGGGCCTATCCTACGAGCAGTACTTC. Amino acid sequence: CASRTGGLSYEQYF.

This clone was counted a single time. V is TRBV19 and J is TRBJ2-7; 7 positions agree with TRBD2. The germline V gene has CDR1 LNHDA and CDR2 SQIVND (reference sequence). The CDR3 contains 15 residues. Unmatched junction bases numbered 7, after V lost 5 bases and J lost 0 bases. The CDR3 here is CASSRRDYSSYEQYF. The CDR3 bases are TGTGCCAGTAGTCGGCGGGACTATAGCTCCTACGAGCAGTACTTC.

The chain uses TRBV28 and TRBJ1-5; D is uncertain. Germline values: CDR1 MDHEN, CDR2 SYDVKM. The CDR3 consists of 14 residues. V was pared by 7 bases and J by 6 bases, with 16 bases between. CDR3 nucleotide sequence: TGTGCCAGCATCCCGGGAGTCGCCATTCAGCCCCAGCATTTT. Amino acids: CASIPGVAIQPQHF.

The chain uses TRBV15 and TRBJ1-1, with D maybe TRBD1 (6 bases). This CDR3 is built from 15 residues. Between the trimmed V and J ends, which lost 5 bases and 5 bases, there was a span of 18 bases. Per the germline V gene, CDR1 is LNHNV and CDR2 is YYDKDF (reference sequence). The CDR3 region is CATSPYGRGGTEAFF. DNA of the CDR3: TGTGCCACCAGCCCCTACGGTAGGGGGGGGACTGAAGCTTTCTTT. The full variable domain, in which reference TRBV15 and TRBJ1-1 provide the parts outside the CDR3, is DAMVIQNPRYQVTQFGKPVTLSCSQTLNHNVMYWYQQKSSQAPKLLFHYYDKDFNNEADTPDNFQSRRPNTSFCFLDIRSPGLGDTAMYLCATSPYGRGGTEAFFGQGTRLTVV.

J is TRBJ2-7 and V is TRBV5-6; 8 bases agree with TRBD1. Germline assignment: CDR1 SGHDT and CDR2 YYEEEE. V was clipped by 0 bases and J by 3 bases; unmatched bases: 5. There are 15 residues in the CDR3. CDR3 loop: CASSLVWTGRYEQYF. The DNA of the CDR3 is TGTGCCAGCAGCTTGGTTTGGACAGGGCGCTACGAGCAGTACTTC.